This is a list of T cell receptor beta chains from one sample in a study of PD-1 blockade in classical Hodgkin lymphoma. Some clones are missing from TCRdb's copy, which holds only in-frame ones; the method was immunoSEQ multiplex PCR. The sample yields tens of thousands of clones, 83% seen once. Material: peripheral blood mononuclear cells (PBMCs), obtained before the fourth cycle of nivolumab. These receptors all stem from a human donor with classical Hodgkin lymphoma. Both conserved end residues are part of each CDR3. A D gene is named only where the DNA matches it firmly. Size values are once, few and many counts, or a class for expanded clones, and some rows have none.

>TRBJ2-1|TRBD2|TRBV6-5|-
CASSYSGLAGRNEQFF
TGTGCCAGCAGTTACTCCGGACTAGCGGGAAGGAATGAGCAGTTCTTC
>TRBJ2-1|TRBD2|TRBV7-6|-
CASSPLAGVPFF
TGTGCCAGCAGCCCTTTAGCGGGAGTACCGTTCTTC
>TRBJ1-1|-|TRBV14|-
CASSQDTLGIAGTEAFF
TGTGCCAGCAGCCAAGATACACTGGGTATCGCCGGCACTGAAGCTTTCTTT
>TRBJ2-7|TRBD1|TRBV18|-
CASSPNRQGASDEQYF
TGTGCCAGCTCACCAAACCGACAGGGGGCGTCGGACGAGCAGTACTTC
>TRBJ1-5|TRBD1|TRBV6-5|-
CASGQGAVQPQHF
TGTGCCAGCGGGCAGGGGGCAGTTCAGCCCCAGCATTTT
>TRBJ2-7|TRBD2|TRBV19|-
CASSIGRAGLAGVEQYF
TGTGCCAGTAGTATAGGAAGGGCGGGACTAGCGGGAGTCGAGCAGTACTTC
>TRBJ1-1|-|TRBV15|once
CATSRDQGRDTEAFF
TGTGCCACCAGCAGAGATCAGGGGCGGGACACTGAAGCTTTCTTT
>TRBJ2-5|TRBD2|TRBV29-1|-
CSVARAGSGETQYF
TGCAGCGTTGCTCGAGCGGGGAGTGGGGAGACCCAGTACTTC
>TRBJ2-2|-|TRBV18|-
CASSPVVNTGELFF
TGTGCCAGCTCACCAGTGGTTAACACCGGGGAGCTGTTTTTT
>TRBJ1-2|-|TRBV7-2|-
CASSLALGRSYGYTF
TGTGCCAGCAGCTTAGCGCTCGGTAGGAGCTATGGCTACACCTTC